This T cell receptor (beta chain) was retrieved from a study of cytomegalovirus exposure and HLA in healthy donors. Amplification used 60 Vbeta primers and 13 Jbeta primers. Produced via immunoSEQ multiplex PCR; TCRdb's table is partial and in-frame only. The sample has around 77,000 clones. Trimming pared 7 bases from V and 8 bases from J, leaving 17 bases between. The CDR3 is made up of 13 amino acids. The germline gives CDR1 SGHVS, CDR2 FQNEAQ. This rearrangement joins TRBV7-8 to TRBJ1-1; D gene uncertain. The source is a man aged 50 to 60 in good health and CMV-seropositive. Sequenced material: PBMCs. CDR3 DNA: TGTGCCAGCACTATCGGTCCCCCCACCGAAGCTTTCTTT. It yields the protein CASTIGPPTEAFF.